The 21 T cell receptor beta chains below come from one sample, sequenced in a study of beta chain features in type 1 diabetes. Reverse transcription of all isolated RNA meant that expressed TCRB transcripts were sequenced. Produced via immunoSEQ multiplex PCR; TCRdb's table is partial and in-frame only. The table includes 130,000 to 150,000 clones, about a tenth detected once. Sequencing was performed on central memory CD4+ T cells from blood. Receptors were obtained from a man between 18 and 29 years old in good health.

The chain couples TRBV5-4 to TRBJ2-7; 11 bases agree with TRBD1. The CDR3 length is 14 residues. V lost 4 bases to trimming and J lost 4 bases; unmatched junction nucleotides: 4. The germline V gene has CDR1 SGHNT and CDR2 YYREEE (reference sequence). The CDR3 spells CASSPDRGQYEQYF. Here the CDR3 DNA reads TGTGCCAGCAGCCCGGACAGGGGGCAGTACGAGCAGTACTTC.

This clone was observed a few times. V usage is TRBV15 and J usage is TRBJ2-5; TRBD1 matches 10 bases. CDR3 length: 18 amino acids. The germline gives CDR1 LNHNV, CDR2 YYDKDF (reference sequence). With 2 bases clipped from V and 4 bases from J, the junction kept 13 bases outside the gene matches. The CDR3 protein is CATSRKPAGTGDRETQYF. CDR3 in DNA: TGTGCCACCAGCAGAAAACCAGCAGGGACAGGGGACCGAGAGACCCAGTACTTC.

V is TRBV2 and J is TRBJ2-2; D may be TRBD1 (5 bases). V lost 6 bases and J 1 base, leaving 12 bases between the germline ends. The germline V gene has CDR1 SNHLY and CDR2 FYNNEI. This CDR3 comprises 15 residues. CDR3 sequence reads: CASRGVGRNTGELFF. DNA for the CDR3: TGTGCCAGCAGAGGGGTCGGAAGGAACACCGGGGAGCTGTTTTTT.

This chain links TRBV11-2 with TRBJ1-4; the match to TRBD1 covers 7 bases. This CDR3 has 15 amino acids. The germline V gene encodes CDR1 SGHAT and CDR2 FQNNGV. Germline trimming cut 0 bases from V and 10 bases from J; bases unmatched to any gene: 8. CDR3 sequence: CASSLETGSSGKLFF. CDR3 DNA: TGTGCCAGCAGCTTAGAGACAGGGTCTTCTGGAAAACTGTTTTTT.

This clone was observed a few times. The chain has TRBV5-1 and TRBJ1-6, with 8 positions matching TRBD1. Germline V lookup: CDR1 SGHRS, CDR2 YFSETQ. V trimming: 7 bases; J trimming: 12 bases; junction bases outside the gene matches: 9. The CDR3 length is 13 residues. CDR3 bases: TGCGCCAGCGCCCCTTCCGGGACAGGACCCCTCCACTTT. Its protein product is CASAPSGTGPLHF.

This clone was observed a few times. V gene TRBV5-1 combines with J gene TRBJ1-6, with 10 bases lining up with TRBD1. Trimming cost V 4 bases and J 9 bases; bases outside gene matches: 7. This CDR3 region has 15 residues. Germline V CDR1 and CDR2: SGHRS, YFSETQ. The CDR3 reads CASSKDRGKASPLHF. The CDR3 region has the DNA TGCGCCAGCAGCAAGGACAGGGGGAAGGCTTCACCCCTCCACTTT.

The chain links TRBV7-9 to TRBJ1-4; unclear D gene. This CDR3 region has 15 residues. CDR1 and CDR2 (germline): SEHNR, FQNEAQ (reference sequence). V dropped 5 bases and J dropped 4 bases, with 14 bases sitting between them. CDR3 residues: CASSPKLGSNEKLFF. CDR3 bases: TGTGCCAGCAGCCCCAAGTTGGGGAGTAATGAAAAACTGTTTTTT.

V gene TRBV18 combines with J gene TRBJ2-3; D call uncertain. Trimming removed 6 bases from V and 0 bases from J, with 10 bases in between. Per germline, CDR1 KGHSH and CDR2 LQKENI. This CDR3 spans 14 amino acids. For the CDR3, the DNA is TGTGCCAGCTCCGAGGTTGGGAGCACAGATACGCAGTATTTT. Its translation is CASSEVGSTDTQYF.

This clone was observed a handful of times. The rearrangement links TRBV10-2 to TRBJ2-7, with 7 bases that match TRBD1. Trimming removed 6 bases from V and 6 bases from J; junction bases left unmatched: 8. Germline CDR1 and CDR2: WSHSY and SAAADI. The CDR3 loop spans 13 amino acids. CDR3 sequence reads: CASRDQGVGEQYF. The CDR3 nucleotides are TGCGCCAGCAGGGACCAGGGGGTTGGCGAGCAGTACTTC.

The gene calls are TRBV7-6 and TRBJ2-7; tentatively, D is TRBD2 (5 bases). Germline-derived CDR1 and CDR2 are SGHVS and FNYEAQ. V lost 2 bases to trimming and J lost 2 bases, with 22 bases between them. The CDR3 extends over 18 amino acids. CDR3 coding DNA: TGTGCCAGCAGCTTAAGAAACGCTGAGGGTAGTTTCACCTACGAGCAGTACTTC. Encoded protein: CASSLRNAEGSFTYEQYF. The full variable domain, completed using reference TRBV7-6 and TRBJ2-7, is GAGVSQSPRYKVTKRGQDVALRCDPISGHVSLYWYRQALGQGPEFLTYFNYEAQQDKSGLPNDRFSAERPEGSISTLTIQRTEQRDSAMYRCASSLRNAEGSFTYEQYFGPGTRLTVT.

The chain joins TRBV9 to TRBJ2-3; D gene ambiguous. The germline V gene encodes CDR1 SGDLS and CDR2 YYNGEE. This CDR3 is built from 14 residues. V lost 4 bases and J 2 bases, leaving 11 bases between the germline ends. In DNA, the CDR3 is TGTGCCAGCAGCCCACGGGTGGCCACAGATACGCAGTATTTT. Its protein product is CASSPRVATDTQYF.

V usage is TRBV5-1 and J usage is TRBJ1-1; tentative D call: TRBD1 (6 bases). The V gene's germline CDR1 is SGHRS and CDR2 YFSETQ. CDR3 length equals 15 residues. Trimming pared 2 bases from V and 5 bases from J, leaving 16 bases between. CDR3 in amino acids: CASSFLAGADTEAFF. CDR3 sequence (DNA): TGCGCCAGCAGCTTTTTAGCAGGGGCGGATACTGAAGCTTTCTTT.

The gene calls are TRBV7-8 and TRBJ2-3; the match to TRBD2 covers 13 bases. The germline V gene encodes CDR1 SGHVS and CDR2 FQNEAQ. Trimming cost V 0 bases and J 2 bases; bases outside gene matches: 2. The CDR3 runs to 17 residues. CDR3 in DNA: TGTGCCAGCAGCTTAGCAGGACTAGCGGGGGCCACAGATACGCAGTATTTT. As protein: CASSLAGLAGATDTQYF. Drawing the rest from reference TRBV7-8 and TRBJ2-3, the complete variable domain is GAGVSQSPRYKVAKRGQDVALRCDPISGHVSLFWYQQALGQGPEFLTYFQNEAQLDKSGLPSDRFFAERPEGSVSTLKIQRTQQEDSAVYLCASSLAGLAGATDTQYFGPGTRLTVL.

This clone was observed a handful of times. V gene TRBV30 combines with J gene TRBJ2-3; 9 bases align to TRBD2. Per germline, CDR1 GTSNPN and CDR2 SVGIG (reference sequence). The V and J ends lost 4 bases and 3 bases, in that order; junction bases with no gene match: 8. The CDR3 totals 15 residues. The chain's CDR3 is CAWTISGGGTDTQYF. The CDR3 DNA reads as TGTGCCTGGACTATTAGCGGGGGAGGGACAGATACGCAGTATTTT.

This clone occurred a few times. V is TRBV5-1 and J is TRBJ1-5; 7 bases agree with TRBD1. Germline assignment: CDR1 SGHRS and CDR2 YFSETQ. This CDR3 spans 15 amino acids. The V segment lost 0 bases and the J segment 1 base; nucleotides outside the gene matches: 1. DNA for the CDR3: TGCGCCAGCAGCTTGGAAGGGGGCAGCAATCAGCCCCAGCATTTT. Its protein is CASSLEGGSNQPQHF.

This clone was seen repeatedly, ten times or more. The chain links TRBV4-1 to TRBJ2-1; D possibly corresponds to TRBD2 (6 bases). Germline V gene lookup returns CDR1 MGHRA and CDR2 YSYEKL. Trimming cost V 4 bases and J 9 bases, with 13 bases left between them. This CDR3 comprises 13 residues. CDR3: CASSRHGGGEQFF. The DNA of the CDR3 is TGCGCCAGCAGCCGACACGGGGGAGGTGAGCAGTTCTTC.

V and J are TRBV7-9 and TRBJ1-2; no definite D call. The CDR3 runs 13 residues. The germline V and J ends were trimmed by 3 bases and 2 bases, with 7 bases remaining between them. Germline V gives CDR1 SEHNR, CDR2 FQNEAQ (reference sequence). CDR3 coding DNA: TGTGCCAGCAGCTTCGGACTAAACTATGGCTACACCTTC. Translation gives CASSFGLNYGYTF.

On this clone: The junction departs from the called germline gene at one end, perhaps through a read error. The J gene is TRBJ2-5, the V gene TRBV4-1; D unclear. Germline V gives CDR1 MGHRA, CDR2 YSYEKL. The CDR3 consists of 13 residues. The CDR3: CASSTSSWETQYF. As DNA, the CDR3 is TGTGCCAGCAGTACCAGTTCCTGGGAGACCCAGTACTTC.

The chain has TRBV5-4 and TRBJ2-5, with 9 bases matching TRBD2. Germline CDR1 SGHNT, CDR2 YYREEE (reference sequence). The CDR3 has 16 amino acids. V lost 2 bases and J lost 5; bases outside the gene matches: 10. CDR3 sequence (DNA): TGTGCCAGCAGCTTTCCGGGACTAGCAGGTCGCGAGACCCAGTACTTC. This encodes CASSFPGLAGRETQYF.

In its sample, this clone was seen a few times. The chain recombines TRBV12-5 with TRBJ2-3, with TRBD1 as a possible D gene (5 bases). Trimming cost V 6 bases and J 0 bases, with 10 bases left between them. CDR1 is LGHNT, CDR2 FRNRAP, per germline. The CDR3 is 14 residues long. The chain's CDR3 is CASGQDISTDTQYF. The CDR3 bases are TGTGCTAGTGGCCAGGACATAAGCACAGATACGCAGTATTTT.

In its sample, this clone was seen a few times. The chain combines TRBV10-2 with TRBJ2-7; D is perhaps TRBD1 (5 bases). CDR1 is WSHSY, CDR2 SAAADI, per germline. The germline V and J ends were trimmed by 8 bases and 3 bases, with 14 bases remaining between them. The CDR3 runs 13 residues. DNA for the CDR3: TGCGCCAGCCAGACTCAGACAGACTACGAGCAGTACTTC. Residues: CASQTQTDYEQYF.